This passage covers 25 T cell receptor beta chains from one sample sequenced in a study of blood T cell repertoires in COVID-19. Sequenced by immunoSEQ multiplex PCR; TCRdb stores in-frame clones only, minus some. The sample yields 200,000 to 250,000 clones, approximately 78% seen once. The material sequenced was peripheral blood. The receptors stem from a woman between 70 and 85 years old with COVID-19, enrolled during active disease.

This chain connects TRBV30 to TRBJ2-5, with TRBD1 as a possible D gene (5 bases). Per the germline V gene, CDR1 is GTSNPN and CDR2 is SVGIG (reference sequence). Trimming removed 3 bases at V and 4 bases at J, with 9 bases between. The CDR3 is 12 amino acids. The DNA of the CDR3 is TGTGCCTGGAGCAGGGCTGGAGAGACCCAGTACTTC. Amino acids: CAWSRAGETQYF.

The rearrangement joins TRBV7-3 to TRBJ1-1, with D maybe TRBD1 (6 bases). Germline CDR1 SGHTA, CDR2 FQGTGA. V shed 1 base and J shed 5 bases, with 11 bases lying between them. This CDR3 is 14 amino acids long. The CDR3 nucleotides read TGTGCCAGCAGCTTAATGCATCAGGGGACTGAAGCTTTCTTT. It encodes CASSLMHQGTEAFF.

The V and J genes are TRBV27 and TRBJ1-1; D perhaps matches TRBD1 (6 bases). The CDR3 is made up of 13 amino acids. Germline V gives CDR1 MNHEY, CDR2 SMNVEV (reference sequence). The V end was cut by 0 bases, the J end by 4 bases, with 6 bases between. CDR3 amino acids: CASSLSRGTEAFF. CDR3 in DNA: TGTGCCAGCAGTTTATCCAGGGGCACTGAAGCTTTCTTT.

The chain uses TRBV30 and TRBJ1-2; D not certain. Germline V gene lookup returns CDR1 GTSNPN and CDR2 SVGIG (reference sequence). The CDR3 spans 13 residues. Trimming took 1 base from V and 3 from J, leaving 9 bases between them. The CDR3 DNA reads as TGTGCCTGGAGTGCGGGATCAGACTATGGCTACACCTTC. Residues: CAWSAGSDYGYTF. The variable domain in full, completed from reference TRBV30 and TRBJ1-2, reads SQTIHQWPATLVQPVGSPLSLECTVEGTSNPNLYWYRQAAGRGLQLLFYSVGIGQISSEVPQNLSASRPQDRQFILSSKKLLLSDSGFYLCAWSAGSDYGYTFGSGTRLTVV.

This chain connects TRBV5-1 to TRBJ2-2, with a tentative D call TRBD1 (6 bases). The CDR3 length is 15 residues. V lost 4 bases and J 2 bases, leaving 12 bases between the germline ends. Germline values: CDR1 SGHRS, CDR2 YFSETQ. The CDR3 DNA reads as TGCGCCAGCAGCGGACTGGGACAAAACACCGGGGAGCTGTTTTTT. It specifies CASSGLGQNTGELFF. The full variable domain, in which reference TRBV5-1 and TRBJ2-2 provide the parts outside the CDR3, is KAGVTQTPRYLIKTRGQQVTLSCSPISGHRSVSWYQQTPGQGLQFLFEYFSETQRNKGNFPGRFSGRQFSNSRSEMNVSTLELGDSALYLCASSGLGQNTGELFFGEGSRLTVL.

As DNA, the CDR3 is TGTGCCAGCAGCCCTGGACAGGGAAGCATGAACACTGAAGCTTTCTTT. This sequence encodes CASSPGQGSMNTEAFF. The J gene is TRBJ1-1, the V gene TRBV5-5; 8 bases fit TRBD1. The germline V gene encodes CDR1 SGHKS and CDR2 YYEKEE (reference sequence). Trimming cost V 4 bases and J 0 bases; bases outside gene matches: 8. There are 16 residues in the CDR3.

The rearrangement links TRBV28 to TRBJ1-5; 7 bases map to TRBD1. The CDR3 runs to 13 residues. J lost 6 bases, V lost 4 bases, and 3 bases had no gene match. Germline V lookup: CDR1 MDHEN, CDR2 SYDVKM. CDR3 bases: TGTGCCAGCAGTTACAGGGGCAGTCAGCCCCAGCATTTT. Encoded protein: CASSYRGSQPQHF.

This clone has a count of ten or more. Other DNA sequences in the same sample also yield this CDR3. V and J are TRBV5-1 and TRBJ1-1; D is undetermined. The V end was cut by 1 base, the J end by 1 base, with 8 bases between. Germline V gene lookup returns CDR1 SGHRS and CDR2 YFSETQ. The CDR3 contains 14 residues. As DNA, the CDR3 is TGCGCCAGCAGCTTGACGGGAGGGAACACTGAAGCTTTCTTT. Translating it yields CASSLTGGNTEAFF.

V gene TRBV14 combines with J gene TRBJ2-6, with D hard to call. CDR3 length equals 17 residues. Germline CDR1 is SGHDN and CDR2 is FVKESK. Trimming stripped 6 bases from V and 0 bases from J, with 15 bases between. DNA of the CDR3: TGTGCCAGCAGACACTTGGCGGTTTTCTCTGGGGCCAACGTCCTGACTTTC. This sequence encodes CASRHLAVFSGANVLTF.

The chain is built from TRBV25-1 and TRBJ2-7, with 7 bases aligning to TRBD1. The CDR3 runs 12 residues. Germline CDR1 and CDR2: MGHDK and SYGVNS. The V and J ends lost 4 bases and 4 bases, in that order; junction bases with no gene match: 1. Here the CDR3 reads CASSAQGYEQYF. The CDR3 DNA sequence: TGTGCCAGCAGTGCACAGGGGTACGAGCAGTACTTC.

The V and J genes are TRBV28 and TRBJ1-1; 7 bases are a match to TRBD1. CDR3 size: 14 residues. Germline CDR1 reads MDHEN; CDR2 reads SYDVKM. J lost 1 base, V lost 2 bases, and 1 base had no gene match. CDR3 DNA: TGTGCCAGCAGTTTACGGACAGGGAACACTGAAGCTTTCTTT. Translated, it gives CASSLRTGNTEAFF.

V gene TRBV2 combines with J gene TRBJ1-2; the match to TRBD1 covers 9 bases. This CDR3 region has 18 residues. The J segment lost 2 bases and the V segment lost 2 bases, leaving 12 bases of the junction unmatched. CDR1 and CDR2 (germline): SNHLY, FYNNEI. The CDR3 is CASSETKGTGNRNYGYTF. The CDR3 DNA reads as TGTGCCAGCAGTGAAACAAAAGGGACAGGGAATCGGAACTATGGCTACACCTTC.

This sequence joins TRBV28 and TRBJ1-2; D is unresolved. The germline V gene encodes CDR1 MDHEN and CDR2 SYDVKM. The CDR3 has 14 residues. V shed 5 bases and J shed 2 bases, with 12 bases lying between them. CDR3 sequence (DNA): TGTGCCAGCAGTACCACGACGGGAAACTATGGCTACACCTTC. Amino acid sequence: CASSTTTGNYGYTF.

CDR3 sequence reads: CAWSKAGGSVEQYF. The CDR3 nucleotides are TGTGCCTGGAGTAAAGCGGGAGGTTCGGTCGAGCAGTACTTC. This chain links TRBV30 with TRBJ2-7, with 9 bases matching TRBD2. The CDR3 is 14 residues long. CDR1 is GTSNPN and CDR2 is SVGIG in the germline V gene (reference sequence). V dropped 2 bases and J dropped 6; count of bases not matched to a gene: 8.

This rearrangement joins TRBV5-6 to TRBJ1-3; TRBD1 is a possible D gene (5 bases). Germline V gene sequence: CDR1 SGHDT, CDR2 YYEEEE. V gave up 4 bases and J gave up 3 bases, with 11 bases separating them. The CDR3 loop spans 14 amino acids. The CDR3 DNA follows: TGTGCCAGCAGCCCCGACAGACTTGGAAACACCATATATTTT. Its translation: CASSPDRLGNTIYF.

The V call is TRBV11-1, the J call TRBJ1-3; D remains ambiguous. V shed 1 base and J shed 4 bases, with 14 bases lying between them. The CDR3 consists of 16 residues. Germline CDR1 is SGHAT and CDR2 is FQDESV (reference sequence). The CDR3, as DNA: TGTGCCAGCAGCTTAGTGAATCGGTCGTTCGGAAACACCATATATTTT. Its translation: CASSLVNRSFGNTIYF. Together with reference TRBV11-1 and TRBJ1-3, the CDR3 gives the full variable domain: EAEVAQSPRYKITEKSQAVAFWCDPISGHATLYWYRQILGQGPELLVQFQDESVVDDSQLPKDRFSAERLKGVDSTLKIQPAELGDSAMYLCASSLVNRSFGNTIYFGEGSWLTVV.

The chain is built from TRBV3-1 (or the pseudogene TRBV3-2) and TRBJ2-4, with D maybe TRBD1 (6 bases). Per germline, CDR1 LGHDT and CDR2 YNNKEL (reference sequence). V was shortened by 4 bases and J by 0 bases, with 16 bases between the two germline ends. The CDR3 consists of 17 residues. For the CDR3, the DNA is TGTGCCAGCAGCCTTAGAACAGGGAACTTAGCCAAAAACATTCAGTACTTC. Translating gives CASSLRTGNLAKNIQYF.

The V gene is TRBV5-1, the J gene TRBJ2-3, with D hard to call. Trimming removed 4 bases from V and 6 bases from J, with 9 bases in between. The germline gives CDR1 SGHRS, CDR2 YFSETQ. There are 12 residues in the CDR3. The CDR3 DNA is TGCGCCAGCAGCCCCGCCCAGGATACGCAGTATTTT. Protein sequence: CASSPAQDTQYF. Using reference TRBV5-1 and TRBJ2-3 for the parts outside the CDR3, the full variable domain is KAGVTQTPRYLIKTRGQQVTLSCSPISGHRSVSWYQQTPGQGLQFLFEYFSETQRNKGNFPGRFSGRQFSNSRSEMNVSTLELGDSALYLCASSPAQDTQYFGPGTRLTVL.

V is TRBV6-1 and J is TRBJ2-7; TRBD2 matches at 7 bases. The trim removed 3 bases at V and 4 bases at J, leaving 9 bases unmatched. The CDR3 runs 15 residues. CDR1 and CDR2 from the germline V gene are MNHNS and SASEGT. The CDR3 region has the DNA TGTGCCAGCAGTGAGTCGGTTAGCGGGCTGTACGAGCAGTACTTC. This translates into CASSESVSGLYEQYF.

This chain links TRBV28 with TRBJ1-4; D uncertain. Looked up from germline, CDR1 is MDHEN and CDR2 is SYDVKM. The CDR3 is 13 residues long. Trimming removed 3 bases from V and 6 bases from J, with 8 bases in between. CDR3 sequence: CASSLVADEKLFF. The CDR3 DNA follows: TGTGCCAGCAGTTTGGTAGCTGATGAAAAACTGTTTTTT.

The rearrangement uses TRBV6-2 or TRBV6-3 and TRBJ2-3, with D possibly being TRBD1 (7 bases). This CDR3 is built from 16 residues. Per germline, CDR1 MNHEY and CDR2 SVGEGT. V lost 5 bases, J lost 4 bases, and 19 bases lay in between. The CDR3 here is CASSGIFQGEADTQYF. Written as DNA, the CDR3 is TGTGCCAGCAGTGGAATTTTTCAGGGGGAGGCAGATACGCAGTATTTT.

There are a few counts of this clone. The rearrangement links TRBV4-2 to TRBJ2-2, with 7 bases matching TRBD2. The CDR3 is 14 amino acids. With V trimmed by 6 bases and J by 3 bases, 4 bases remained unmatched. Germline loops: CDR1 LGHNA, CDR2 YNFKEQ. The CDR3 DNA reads TGTGCCAGCAGATTAGCGGGTTACACCGGGGAGCTGTTTTTT. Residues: CASRLAGYTGELFF.

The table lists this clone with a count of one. The CDR3 region has the DNA TGTGCCAGCTCACCACCTTTAGCGGGCGGCGAGACCCAGTACTTC. It is translated as CASSPPLAGGETQYF. The V gene is TRBV18, the J gene TRBJ2-5; 7 positions agree with TRBD2. After removal of 0 bases from V and 5 bases from J, the junction contained 6 bases not matched to a gene. The germline V gene has CDR1 KGHSH and CDR2 LQKENI. The CDR3 spans 15 residues.

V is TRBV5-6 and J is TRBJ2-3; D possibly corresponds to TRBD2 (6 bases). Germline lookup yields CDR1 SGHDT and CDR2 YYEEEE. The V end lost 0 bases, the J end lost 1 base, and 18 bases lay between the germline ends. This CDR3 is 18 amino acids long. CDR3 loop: CASSLGTLATWGTDTQYF. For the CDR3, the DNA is TGTGCCAGCAGCTTGGGAACACTAGCTACATGGGGCACAGATACGCAGTATTTT.

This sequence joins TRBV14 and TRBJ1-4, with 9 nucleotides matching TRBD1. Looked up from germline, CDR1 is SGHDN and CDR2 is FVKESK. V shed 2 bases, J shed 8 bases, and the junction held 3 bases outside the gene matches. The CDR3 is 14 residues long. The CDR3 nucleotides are TGTGCCAGCAGCCAAATTGGGACAGGGGAAAAACTGTTTTTT. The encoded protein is CASSQIGTGEKLFF.